Following are 22 T cell receptor beta chains from one sample sequenced in a study of long-term antiretroviral therapy in people with HIV. Researchers report immunoSEQ v3.0 was run at survey level. TCRdb's copy holds only in-frame clones and misses some; the assay was immunoSEQ multiplex PCR. The table has 24,000 or so clones, around 82% seen once. The sample consisted of unsorted PBMCs, taken 0.5 years after starting antiretroviral therapy. These receptor sequences come from a woman aged 40 to 50 with HIV.

V is TRBV2 and J is TRBJ2-7; 9 bases agree with TRBD2. The CDR3 is 15 amino acids. The V gene end was trimmed by 5 bases and the J gene end by 2 bases; junction bases not matched to a gene: 7. CDR1 and CDR2 from the germline V gene are SNHLY and FYNNEI. The CDR3 region is CASSPLAGLTYEQYF. CDR3 nucleotide sequence: TGTGCCAGCAGTCCCCTAGCGGGGTTAACCTACGAGCAGTACTTC.

V gene TRBV28 combines with J gene TRBJ1-1; 10 bases are shared with TRBD1. The V and J ends lost 4 bases and 6 bases, in that order; junction bases with no gene match: 11. CDR1 is MDHEN, CDR2 SYDVKM, per germline. The CDR3 has 16 amino acids. CDR3 sequence: CASSSNRQGAYAEAFF. In DNA form, the CDR3 reads TGTGCCAGCAGTTCGAATCGACAGGGGGCGTATGCTGAAGCTTTCTTT.

This clone was observed a few times. The rearrangement uses TRBV7-2 and TRBJ2-3; TRBD2 is a possible D gene (6 bases). Germline V gives CDR1 SGHTA, CDR2 FQGNSA. V was trimmed by 7 bases and J by 2 bases, leaving 16 bases between them. The CDR3 loop spans 15 amino acids. DNA of the CDR3: TGTGCCAGCATCCCTCGGGAGCGGATCACAGATACGCAGTATTTT. The encoded protein is CASIPRERITDTQYF.

In this sample, this clone turned up a few times. The rearrangement uses TRBV19 and TRBJ1-5; 9 bases align to TRBD1. This CDR3 comprises 16 residues. V shed 4 bases and J 4 bases; nucleotides not matched to a gene: 8. CDR1 LNHDA and CDR2 SQIVND come from the germline V gene (reference sequence). The CDR3 nucleotides are TGTGCCAGTAGTACCCAAGGACAGGGGCCTAATCAGCCCCAGCATTTT. Its protein product is CASSTQGQGPNQPQHF.

The chain recombines TRBV19 with TRBJ1-2; TRBD1 matches at 9 bases. Looked up from germline, CDR1 is LNHDA and CDR2 is SQIVND (reference sequence). The CDR3 spans 14 residues. Trimming cost V 6 bases and J 2 bases; bases outside gene matches: 4. CDR3 sequence: CASRLTGGNYGYTF. The CDR3 DNA follows: TGTGCCAGTAGATTGACAGGGGGAAACTATGGCTACACCTTC.

This sequence joins TRBV11-1 and TRBJ1-1; 8 nucleotides align to TRBD1. This CDR3 region has 17 residues. Trimming cost V 1 base and J 5 bases; bases outside gene matches: 12. Germline V gives CDR1 SGHAT, CDR2 FQDESV (reference sequence). CDR3 coding DNA: TGTGCCAGCAGCTTAGGCCGTCGTAACAGGGGGAGGACTGAAGCTTTCTTT. Translating it yields CASSLGRRNRGRTEAFF.

This clone was found a few times. The genes are TRBV27 and TRBJ1-1, with 8 bases that match TRBD1. Germline assignment: CDR1 MNHEY and CDR2 SMNVEV (reference sequence). The junction had 8 bases not matched to a gene; V was cut back by 2 bases and J by 6 bases. The CDR3 length is 15 residues. The CDR3 loop is CASSLIQGALSEAFF. The CDR3 DNA reads TGTGCCAGCAGTTTAATTCAGGGGGCCCTATCTGAAGCTTTCTTT.

This sequence joins TRBV7-2 and TRBJ1-1; 8 bases are shared with TRBD1. The V gene's germline CDR1 is SGHTA and CDR2 FQGNSA. The CDR3 spans 14 residues. V shed 6 bases and J 2 bases; nucleotides not matched to a gene: 5. This chain's CDR3 is CASSPDRGNTEAFF. In DNA form, the CDR3 reads TGTGCCAGCAGTCCCGACAGGGGTAACACTGAAGCTTTCTTT.

The rearrangement links TRBV19 to TRBJ2-1; no clear D gene. The CDR3 has 12 residues. The V and J ends lost 1 base and 6 bases respectively, with 4 bases between them. Germline CDR1 reads LNHDA; CDR2 reads SQIVND (reference sequence). CDR3 region: CASSIGANEQFF. The CDR3 DNA follows: TGTGCCAGTAGTATAGGAGCCAATGAGCAGTTCTTC.

V gene TRBV4-1 combines with J gene TRBJ2-1, with 9 bases identical to TRBD1. This CDR3 is built from 17 residues. Germline V gives CDR1 MGHRA, CDR2 YSYEKL. The J segment lost 6 bases and the V segment lost 3 bases, leaving 12 bases of the junction unmatched. CDR3: CASSQVPGTGYVNEQFF. The CDR3 DNA is TGCGCCAGCAGCCAGGTCCCCGGGACAGGGTATGTCAATGAGCAGTTCTTC.

This sequence joins TRBV28 and TRBJ1-5; possibly TRBD1 for D (6 bases). Trimming took 3 bases from V and 2 from J, leaving 14 bases between them. CDR3 size: 16 residues. Germline V lookup: CDR1 MDHEN, CDR2 SYDVKM. The CDR3 DNA reads TGTGCCAGCAGTTTCCGCGTTTGGACAGGCAATCAGCCCCAGCATTTT. Translating gives CASSFRVWTGNQPQHF.

The V and J genes are TRBV5-6 and TRBJ2-3; D possibly uses TRBD1 or TRBD2 (6 bases each). Germline assignment: CDR1 SGHDT and CDR2 YYEEEE. The length of the CDR3 is 16 residues. V lost 2 bases and J 4 bases, leaving 17 bases between the germline ends. The CDR3 loop is CASSFGGLGGPDTQYF. CDR3 coding DNA: TGTGCCAGCAGCTTTGGAGGGTTAGGGGGTCCAGATACGCAGTATTTT.

J is TRBJ2-1 and V is TRBV5-1; a weak D match, TRBD2 (8 bases). This CDR3 comprises 14 residues. V was clipped by 9 bases and J by 2 bases, with 15 bases between them. The germline CDR1 and CDR2 sequences are SGHRS and YFSETQ. CDR3 sequence: CATSGGTAYNEQFF. DNA of the CDR3: TGCGCCACCTCGGGGGGGACAGCCTACAATGAGCAGTTCTTC.

This chain's CDR3 is CAWSPAGSIGQPQHF. DNA of the CDR3: TGTGCCTGGAGTCCGGCAGGGTCCATAGGTCAGCCCCAGCATTTT. This chain links TRBV30 with TRBJ1-5; tentatively, D is TRBD1 (5 bases). The germline V gene encodes CDR1 GTSNPN and CDR2 SVGIG (reference sequence). CDR3 length: 15 residues. The V gene lost 2 bases and the J gene lost 6 bases, with 17 bases spanning the gap.

This chain links TRBV5-4 with TRBJ2-1; D perhaps matches TRBD2 (6 bases). The CDR3 contains 18 residues. The germline CDR1 and CDR2 sequences are SGHNT and YYREEE (reference sequence). V gave up 3 bases and J gave up 7 bases, with 26 bases separating them. CDR3 bases: TGTGCCAGCAGCTCTGGGGCTGAATGGAGCAGGGACTGGAATGAGCAGTTCTTC. The encoded protein is CASSSGAEWSRDWNEQFF.

The rearrangement joins TRBV2 to TRBJ2-1; D perhaps matches TRBD1 (6 bases). CDR3 length: 13 amino acids. Trimming took off 9 bases at V and 7 bases at J, with 16 bases between the two ends. Germline V gene sequence: CDR1 SNHLY, CDR2 FYNNEI. This CDR3 is CASFTGFRNEQFF. CDR3 nucleotide sequence: TGTGCCAGTTTCACAGGGTTCCGAAATGAGCAGTTCTTC. Filled out from reference TRBV2 and TRBJ2-1, the complete variable domain reads EPEVTQTPSHQVTQMGQEVILRCVPISNHLYFYWYRQILGQKVEFLVSFYNNEISEKSEIFDDQFSVERPDGSNFTLKIRSTKLEDSAMYFCASFTGFRNEQFFGPGTRLTVL.

V gene TRBV28 combines with J gene TRBJ1-1, with 8 bases lining up with TRBD1. J lost 7 bases, V lost 6 bases, and 4 bases had no gene match. CDR3 size: 12 residues. The germline V gene has CDR1 MDHEN and CDR2 SYDVKM. CDR3: CASRRDRGEAFF. CDR3 coding DNA: TGTGCCAGCAGGAGAGACAGGGGTGAAGCTTTCTTT.

This rearrangement joins TRBV6-4 to TRBJ2-5, with D perhaps matching TRBD2 (6 bases). Germline V gives CDR1 MRHNA, CDR2 SNTAGT. The CDR3 loop spans 17 amino acids. The V and J ends lost 6 bases and 2 bases respectively, with 22 bases between them. CDR3 in amino acids: CASSIAVSGDSQETQYF. In nucleotides, the CDR3 is TGTGCCAGCAGCATCGCGGTGTCGGGGGATTCACAAGAGACCCAGTACTTC.

This rearrangement joins TRBV27 to TRBJ2-7, with D perhaps matching TRBD1 (6 bases). Germline V gene lookup returns CDR1 MNHEY and CDR2 SMNVEV (reference sequence). The CDR3 is made up of 12 amino acids. Between the trimmed V and J ends, which lost 11 bases and 9 bases, there was a span of 20 bases. The chain's CDR3 is CACPAEGDGQYF. The CDR3 nucleotides are TGTGCCTGCCCGGCCGAGGGGGACGGGCAGTACTTC.

The V call is TRBV9, the J call TRBJ2-7; TRBD1 aligns across 8 bases. From germline, CDR1 is SGDLS and CDR2 YYNGEE. Trimming at V came to 0 bases and at J to 7 bases, leaving 12 bases not matched to a gene. The CDR3 totals 16 residues. The CDR3: CASSVEGTGGLQEQYF. The CDR3 DNA sequence: TGTGCCAGCAGCGTAGAAGGGACAGGCGGTCTTCAGGAGCAGTACTTC.

The chain is built from TRBV4-3 and TRBJ2-3, with D hard to call. The V end lost 2 bases, the J end lost 3 bases, and 12 bases lay between the germline ends. The CDR3 extends over 15 amino acids. Germline CDR1 is LGHNA and CDR2 is YSLEER. The CDR3 region has the DNA TGCGCCAGCAGCCAACTAGGAAGGCGGACAGATACGCAGTATTTT. Translated, it gives CASSQLGRRTDTQYF.

The chain couples TRBV6-1 to TRBJ1-5; D possibly corresponds to TRBD1 (6 bases). The V end was cut by 4 bases, the J end by 4 bases, with 14 bases between. Germline V gene lookup returns CDR1 MNHNS and CDR2 SASEGT. CDR3 length: 15 amino acids. CDR3 protein: CASSGGGGMNQPQHF. The CDR3, as DNA: TGTGCCAGCAGTGGAGGGGGGGGTATGAATCAGCCCCAGCATTTT.